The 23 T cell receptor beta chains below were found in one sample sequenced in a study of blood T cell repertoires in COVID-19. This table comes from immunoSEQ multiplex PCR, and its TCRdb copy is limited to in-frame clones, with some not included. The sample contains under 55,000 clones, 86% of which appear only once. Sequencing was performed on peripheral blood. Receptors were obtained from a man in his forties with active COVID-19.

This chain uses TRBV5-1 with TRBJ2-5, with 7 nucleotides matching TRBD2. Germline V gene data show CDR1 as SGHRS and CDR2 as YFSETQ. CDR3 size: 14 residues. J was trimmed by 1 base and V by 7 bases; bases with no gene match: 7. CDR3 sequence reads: CASASVAGQETQYF. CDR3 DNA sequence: TGCGCCAGCGCTTCGGTAGCGGGCCAAGAGACCCAGTACTTC.

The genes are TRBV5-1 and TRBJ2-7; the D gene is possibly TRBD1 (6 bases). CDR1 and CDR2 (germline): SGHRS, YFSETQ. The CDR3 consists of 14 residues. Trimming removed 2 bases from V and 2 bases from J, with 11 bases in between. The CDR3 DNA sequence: TGCGCCAGCAGCTTTACCGGGGACACCTACGAGCAGTACTTC. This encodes CASSFTGDTYEQYF.

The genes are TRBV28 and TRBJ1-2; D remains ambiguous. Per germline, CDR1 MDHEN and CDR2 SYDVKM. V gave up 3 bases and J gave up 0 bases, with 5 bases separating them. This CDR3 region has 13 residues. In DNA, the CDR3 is TGTGCCAGCAGTTTGGCAGCTAACTATGGCTACACCTTC. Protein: CASSLAANYGYTF.

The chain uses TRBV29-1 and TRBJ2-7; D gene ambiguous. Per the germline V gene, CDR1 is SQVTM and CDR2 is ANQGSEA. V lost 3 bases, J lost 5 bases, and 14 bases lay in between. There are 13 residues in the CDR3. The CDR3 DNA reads TGCAGCGTTGACTCTGTGGGCACCAACGAGCAGTACTTC. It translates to CSVDSVGTNEQYF.

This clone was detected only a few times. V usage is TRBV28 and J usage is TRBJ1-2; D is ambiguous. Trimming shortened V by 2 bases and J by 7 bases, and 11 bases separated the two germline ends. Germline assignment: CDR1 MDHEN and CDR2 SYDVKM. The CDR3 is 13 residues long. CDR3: CASSLRRGFGYTF. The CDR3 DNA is TGTGCCAGCAGTTTACGGCGGGGATTTGGCTACACCTTC.

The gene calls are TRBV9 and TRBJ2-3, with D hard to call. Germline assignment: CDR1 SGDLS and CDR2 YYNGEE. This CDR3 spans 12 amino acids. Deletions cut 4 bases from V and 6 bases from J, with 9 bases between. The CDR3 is CASSPSSDTQYF. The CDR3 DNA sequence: TGTGCCAGCAGCCCCTCGTCGGATACGCAGTATTTT.

The chain's CDR3 is CASSPPNGRGNSYNEQFF. In nucleotides, the CDR3 is TGTGCCAGCTCACCACCGAACGGGAGGGGTAACTCCTACAATGAGCAGTTCTTC. The V call is TRBV18, the J call TRBJ2-1; TRBD2 aligns across 8 bases. The V and J ends lost 0 bases and 0 bases, in that order; junction bases with no gene match: 7. CDR3 length equals 18 residues. Germline loops: CDR1 KGHSH, CDR2 LQKENI.

The CDR3 sequence: CASSLSGAVLFGEQFF. CDR3 sequence (DNA): TGTGCCAGCAGCCTAAGCGGGGCAGTCCTTTTTGGAGAGCAGTTCTTC. The chain carries TRBV5-4 and TRBJ2-1, with 7 bases aligning to TRBD2. V was pared by 4 bases and J by 10 bases, with 17 bases of the junction left unmatched. Germline V gene sequence: CDR1 SGHNT, CDR2 YYREEE (reference sequence). The CDR3 has 16 amino acids.

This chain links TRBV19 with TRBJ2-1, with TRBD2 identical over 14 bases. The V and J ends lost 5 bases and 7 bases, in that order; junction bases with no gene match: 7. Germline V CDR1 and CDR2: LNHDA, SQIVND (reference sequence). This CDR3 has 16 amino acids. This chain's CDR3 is CASSRGTSGSRNEQFF. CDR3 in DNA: TGTGCCAGTAGTCGCGGGACTAGCGGGAGTAGGAATGAGCAGTTCTTC.

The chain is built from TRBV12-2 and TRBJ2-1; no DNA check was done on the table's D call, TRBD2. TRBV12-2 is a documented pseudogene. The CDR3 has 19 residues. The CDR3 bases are TGTGCAAGTCGCTTAGGTTTGCGGGGGGGGTCTATTGGTCACAATGAGCAGTTCTTC. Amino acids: CASRLGLRGGSIGHNEQFF.

The CDR3 loop reads CAWGVQRDTEAFF. Here the CDR3 DNA reads TGTGCCTGGGGAGTTCAGCGGGACACTGAAGCTTTCTTT. The chain has TRBV30 and TRBJ1-1; no clear D. The CDR3 totals 13 residues. Germline lookup yields CDR1 GTSNPN and CDR2 SVGIG (reference sequence). The V end was cut by 5 bases, the J end by 3 bases, with 13 bases between. Looking up the rest from reference TRBV30 and TRBJ1-1 gives the full variable domain: SQTIHQWPATLVQPVGSPLSLECTVEGTSNPNLYWYRQAAGRGLQLLFYSVGIGQISSEVPQNLSASRPQDRQFILSSKKLLLSDSGFYLCAWGVQRDTEAFFGQGTRLTVV.

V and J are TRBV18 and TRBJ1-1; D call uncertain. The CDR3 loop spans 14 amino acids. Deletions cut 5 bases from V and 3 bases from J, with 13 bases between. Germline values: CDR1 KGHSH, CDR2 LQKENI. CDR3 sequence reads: CASSGEELYTEAFF. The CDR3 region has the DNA TGTGCCAGCTCAGGTGAGGAGTTGTACACTGAAGCTTTCTTT.

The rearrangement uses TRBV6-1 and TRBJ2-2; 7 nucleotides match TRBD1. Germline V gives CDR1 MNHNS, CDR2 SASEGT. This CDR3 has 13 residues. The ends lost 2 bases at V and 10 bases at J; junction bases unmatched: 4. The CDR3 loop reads CASSEFRGLELFF. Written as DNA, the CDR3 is TGTGCCAGCAGTGAATTTAGGGGGCTGGAGCTGTTTTTT.

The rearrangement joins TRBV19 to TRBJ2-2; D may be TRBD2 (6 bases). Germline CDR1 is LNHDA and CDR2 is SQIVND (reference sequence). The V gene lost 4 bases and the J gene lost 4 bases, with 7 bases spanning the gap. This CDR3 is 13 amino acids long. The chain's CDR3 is CASSRGVTGELFF. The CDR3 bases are TGTGCCAGTAGTAGGGGGGTCACCGGGGAGCTGTTTTTT.

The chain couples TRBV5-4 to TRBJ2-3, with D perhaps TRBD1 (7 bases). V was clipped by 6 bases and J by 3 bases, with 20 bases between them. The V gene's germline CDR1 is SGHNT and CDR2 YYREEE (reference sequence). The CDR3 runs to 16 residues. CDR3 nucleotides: TGTGCCAGCATCCAAAGCCAGGGGGAGGATACAGATACGCAGTATTTT. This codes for CASIQSQGEDTDTQYF. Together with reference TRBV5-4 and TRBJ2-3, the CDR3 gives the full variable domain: ETGVTQSPTHLIKTRGQQVTLRCSSQSGHNTVSWYQQALGQGPQFIFQYYREEENGRGNFPPRFSGLQFPNYSSELNVNALELDDSALYLCASIQSQGEDTDTQYFGPGTRLTVL.

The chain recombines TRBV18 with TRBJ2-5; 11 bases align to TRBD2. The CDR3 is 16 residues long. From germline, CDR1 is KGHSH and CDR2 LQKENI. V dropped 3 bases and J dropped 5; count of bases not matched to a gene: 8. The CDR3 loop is CASSPSTSGVQETQYF. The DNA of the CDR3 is TGTGCCAGCTCACCGTCGACTAGCGGGGTTCAGGAGACCCAGTACTTC.

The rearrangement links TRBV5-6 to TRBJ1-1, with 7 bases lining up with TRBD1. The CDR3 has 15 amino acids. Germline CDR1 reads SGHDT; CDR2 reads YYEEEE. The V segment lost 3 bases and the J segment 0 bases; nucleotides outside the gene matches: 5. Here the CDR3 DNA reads TGTGCCAGCAGCTACCGGGACAGAGTGAACACTGAAGCTTTCTTT. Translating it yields CASSYRDRVNTEAFF.

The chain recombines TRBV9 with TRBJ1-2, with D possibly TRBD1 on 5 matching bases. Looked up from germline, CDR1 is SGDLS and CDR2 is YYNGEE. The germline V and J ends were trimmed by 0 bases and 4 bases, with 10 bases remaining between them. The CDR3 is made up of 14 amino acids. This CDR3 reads CASSVAGGSYGYTF. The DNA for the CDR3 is TGTGCCAGCAGCGTAGCGGGGGGAAGCTATGGCTACACCTTC.

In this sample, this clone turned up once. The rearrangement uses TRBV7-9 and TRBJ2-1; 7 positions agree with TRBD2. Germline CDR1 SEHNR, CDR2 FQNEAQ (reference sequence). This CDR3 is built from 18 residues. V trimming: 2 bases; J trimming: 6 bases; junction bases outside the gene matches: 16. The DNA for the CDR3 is TGTGCCAGCAGCTTAACACCCATACGCGGGAGCGGGTCCAATGAGCAGTTCTTC. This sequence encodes CASSLTPIRGSGSNEQFF.

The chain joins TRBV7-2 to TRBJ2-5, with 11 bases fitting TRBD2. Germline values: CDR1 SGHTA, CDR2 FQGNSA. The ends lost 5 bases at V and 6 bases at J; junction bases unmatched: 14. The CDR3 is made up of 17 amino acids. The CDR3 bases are TGTGCCAGCAGCCCCGACCTAGCGGGAGGACGACGTCAGACCCAGTACTTC. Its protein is CASSPDLAGGRRQTQYF.

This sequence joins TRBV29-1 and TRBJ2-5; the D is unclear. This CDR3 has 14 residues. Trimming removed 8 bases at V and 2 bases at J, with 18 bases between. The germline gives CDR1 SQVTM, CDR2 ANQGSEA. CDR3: CSPSHRHLQETQYF. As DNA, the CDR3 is TGCAGCCCGAGCCATCGACACCTACAAGAGACCCAGTACTTC.

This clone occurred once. This CDR3 reads CATHQGTGATDTQYF. As DNA, the CDR3 is TGCGCCACCCACCAAGGGACAGGGGCGACAGATACGCAGTATTTT. This rearrangement joins TRBV5-1 to TRBJ2-3; 10 bases agree with TRBD1. Germline V lookup: CDR1 SGHRS, CDR2 YFSETQ. The CDR3 has 15 amino acids. The V and J ends lost 9 bases and 3 bases, in that order; junction bases with no gene match: 10.

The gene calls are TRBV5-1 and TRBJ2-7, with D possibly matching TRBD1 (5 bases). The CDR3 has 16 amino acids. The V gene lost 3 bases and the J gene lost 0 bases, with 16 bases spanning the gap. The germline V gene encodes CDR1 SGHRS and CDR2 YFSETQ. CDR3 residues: CASSWTPRQNSYEQYF. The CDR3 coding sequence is TGCGCCAGCAGCTGGACCCCTCGACAGAACTCCTACGAGCAGTACTTC.